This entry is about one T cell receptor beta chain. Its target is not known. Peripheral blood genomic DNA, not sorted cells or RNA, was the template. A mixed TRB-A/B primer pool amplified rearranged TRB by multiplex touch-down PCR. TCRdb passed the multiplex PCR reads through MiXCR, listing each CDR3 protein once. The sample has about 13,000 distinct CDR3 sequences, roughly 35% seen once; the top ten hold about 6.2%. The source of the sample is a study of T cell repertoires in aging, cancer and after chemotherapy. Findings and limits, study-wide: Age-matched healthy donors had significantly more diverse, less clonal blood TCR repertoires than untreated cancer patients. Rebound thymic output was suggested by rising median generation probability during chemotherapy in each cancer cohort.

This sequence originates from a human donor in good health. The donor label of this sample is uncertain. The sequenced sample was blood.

The CDR3 DNA reads TGTGCCAGAAGCAGGCAACAGGAGGATAATTCACCCCTCCACTTT. The encoded protein is CARSRQQEDNSPLHF. This chain links TRBV5-3 with TRBJ1-6; possibly TRBD1 for D (5 bases). TRBV5-3 is an open reading frame whose function is uncertain. V dropped 4 bases and J dropped 5 bases, with 13 bases sitting between them. The CDR3 loop spans 15 amino acids.